The clone carrying this T cell receptor (beta chain) has only a few counts. TCR beta CDR3 regions were amplified from RNA. First-round RT-PCR with HTBI primers amplified the TCR CDR3 region. One entry per CDR3 protein, called by TCRdb with MiXCR from the multiplex PCR reads. Of about 340,000 distinct CDR3 sequences in the sample, around 20% are singletons; the top ten hold less than 65%. Clinicians diagnosed patients from clinical symptoms, serum thyroxine and TRAb, thyroid ultrasound and orbital computed tomography. Fresh peripheral blood, 7.5 to 10 ml of it, supplied the PBMCs. This sample was taken from a study of T cells in Graves' hyperthyroidism and ophthalmopathy. This receptor was obtained from a woman in her forties or fifties with Graves' hyperthyroidism. The sample taken for sequencing was blood.

CDR3 amino acids: CSAPGGGRNTGELFF. DNA for the CDR3: TGCAGTGCCCCGGGAGGGGGCCGGAACACCGGGGAGCTGTTTTTT. This sequence joins TRBV20-1 and TRBJ2-2; TRBD2 might be the D (8 bases). This CDR3 region has 15 residues. Germline lookup yields CDR1 DFQATT and CDR2 SNEGSKA (reference sequence). The V gene lost 6 bases and the J gene lost 1 base, with 15 bases spanning the gap.